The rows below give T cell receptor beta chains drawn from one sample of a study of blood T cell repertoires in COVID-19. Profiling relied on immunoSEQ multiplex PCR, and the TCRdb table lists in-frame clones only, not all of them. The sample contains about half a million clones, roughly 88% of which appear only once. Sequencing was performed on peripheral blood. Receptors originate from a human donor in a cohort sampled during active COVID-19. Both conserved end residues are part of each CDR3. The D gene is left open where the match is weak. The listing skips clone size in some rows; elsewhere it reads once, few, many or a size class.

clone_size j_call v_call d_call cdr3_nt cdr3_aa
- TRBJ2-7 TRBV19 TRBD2 TGTGCCAGTAGTCAAAAGACGCCCGCGAGCGGGAGTGGCGAGCAGTACTTC CASSQKTPASGSGEQYF
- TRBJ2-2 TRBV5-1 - TGCGCCAGCAGCTTGAGCGTTGCGAACACCGGGGAGCTGTTTTTT CASSLSVANTGELFF
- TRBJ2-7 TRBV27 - TGTGCCAGCCGACCCTACGGGTACTCCGAGCAGTACTTC CASRPYGYSEQYF
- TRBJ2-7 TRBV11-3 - TGTGCCAGCAGCCGTAGTGCCCACGAGCAGTACTTC CASSRSAHEQYF
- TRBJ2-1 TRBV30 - TGTGCCTGGAGTGTATTGGGGGCCCAAGGCTACAATGAGCAGTTCTTC CAWSVLGAQGYNEQFF
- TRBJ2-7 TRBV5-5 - TGTGCCAGCAGCTTGGCTGTCGGTAGCTCCTACGAGCAGTACTTC CASSLAVGSSYEQYF
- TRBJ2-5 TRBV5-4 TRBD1 TGTGCCAGCAGCCGCCCCAGGGGGCAGGAAGAGACCCAGTACTTC CASSRPRGQEETQYF
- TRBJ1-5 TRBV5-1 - TGCGCCAGCAGCCAGACAGGCACTGATCAGCCCCAGCATTTT CASSQTGTDQPQHF
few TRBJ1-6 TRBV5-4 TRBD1 TGTGCCAGCAGCGAGTTCTCAGGGGGCTGGTCACCCCTCCACTTT CASSEFSGGWSPLHF
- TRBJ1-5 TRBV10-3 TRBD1 TGTGCCATCAGTGAGGGAGGGGGCAACAATCAGCCCCAGCATTTT CAISEGGGNNQPQHF
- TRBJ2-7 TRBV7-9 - TGTGCCAGCAGCTTGGGTAGTACAGGGAGGGACGAGCAGTACTTC CASSLGSTGRDEQYF
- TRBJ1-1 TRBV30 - TGTGCCTGGTCCCAGCGGGGCAAGGACACTGAAGCTTTCTTT CAWSQRGKDTEAFF
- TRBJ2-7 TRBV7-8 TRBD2 TGTGCCAGTTCGCTTCAGCGGGAGGTTTCCTACGAGCAGTACTTC CASSLQREVSYEQYF
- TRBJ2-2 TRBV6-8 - TGTGCCAGCAGTCCGACAGCGAACACCGGGGAGCTGTTTTTT CASSPTANTGELFF
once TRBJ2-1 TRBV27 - TGTGCCAGCAGTTCTGACAGATTCTACAATGAGCAGTTCTTC CASSSDRFYNEQFF
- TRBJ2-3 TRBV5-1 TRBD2 TGCGCCAGCAGCCGGGGACTAGCGGGAGTGGAGGATACGCAGTATTTT CASSRGLAGVEDTQYF
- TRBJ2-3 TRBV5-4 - TGTGCCACTCGGACCGGGATCACAGATACGCAGTATTTT CATRTGITDTQYF
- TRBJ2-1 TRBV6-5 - TGTGCCGGTCGGATCTTAGGGGCCAATGAGCAGTTCTTC CAGRILGANEQFF